The 31 T cell receptor beta chains presented below share a single source sample, sequenced in a study of CD8 T cell repertoires and HIV-1 epitope variants. Libraries were prepared by immunoSEQ multiplex PCR; TCRdb keeps only in-frame clonotypes and omits some of them. The table has 5,000 or so clones, 65% to 70% seen once; the top ten hold around two fifths. The antigens for these receptors are not known. The sample comprised cultured CD8+ T cells derived from PBMCs. These receptors came from a male donor with HIV.

The chain is built from TRBV7-2 and TRBJ2-5; the D gene is possibly TRBD1 (6 bases). CDR1 and CDR2 (germline): SGHTA, FQGNSA. CDR3 length: 16 residues. The V and J ends lost 0 bases and 2 bases respectively, with 13 bases between them. The CDR3 spells CASSLATGLGQETQYF. The CDR3 DNA is TGTGCCAGCAGCTTAGCGACAGGCCTAGGTCAAGAGACCCAGTACTTC.

The chain joins TRBV6-5 to TRBJ2-1; possibly TRBD1 or TRBD2 for D (5 bases each). V was shortened by 0 bases and J by 0 bases, with 9 bases between the two germline ends. The V gene's germline CDR1 is MNHEY and CDR2 SVGAGI. This CDR3 is 16 amino acids long. The CDR3 loop is CASSYSAGSSYNEQFF. The DNA of the CDR3 is TGTGCCAGCAGTTACTCGGCAGGGAGCTCCTACAATGAGCAGTTCTTC.

The genes are TRBV2 and TRBJ2-7; the D is unclear. The CDR3 has 11 amino acids. In germline, CDR1 is SNHLY, CDR2 FYNNEI. Trimming stripped 1 base from V and 4 bases from J, with 2 bases between. In DNA, the CDR3 is TGTGCCAGCAGTGAAGGGTACGAGCAGTACTTC. Protein product: CASSEGYEQYF. The full variable domain, completed using reference TRBV2 and TRBJ2-7, is EPEVTQTPSHQVTQMGQEVILRCVPISNHLYFYWYRQILGQKVEFLVSFYNNEISEKSEIFDDQFSVERPDGSNFTLKIRSTKLEDSAMYFCASSEGYEQYFGPGTRLTVT.

The gene calls are TRBV7-9 and TRBJ2-7; 9 positions agree with TRBD1. Germline trimming cut 4 bases from V and 2 bases from J; bases unmatched to any gene: 6. Germline CDR1 is SEHNR and CDR2 is FQNEAQ (reference sequence). This CDR3 is built from 15 residues. The CDR3 sequence is CASSSNRDRAYEQYF. For the CDR3, the DNA is TGTGCCAGCAGCTCAAACCGGGACAGGGCCTACGAGCAGTACTTC.

The table lists this clone with a count of one. The genes are TRBV9 and TRBJ2-7; 10 bases align to TRBD2. The CDR3 length is 16 residues. V trimming: 0 bases; J trimming: 6 bases; junction bases outside the gene matches: 9. Germline CDR1 is SGDLS and CDR2 is YYNGEE. The CDR3 reads CASSVGDSGGYREQYF. DNA for the CDR3: TGTGCCAGCAGCGTAGGAGATAGCGGGGGGTATCGCGAGCAGTACTTC.

V usage is TRBV5-5 and J usage is TRBJ2-7, with a possible D match to TRBD2 (7 bases). Trimming left V 0 bases short and J 3 bases short, with 10 bases between. This CDR3 is built from 14 residues. Germline V gives CDR1 SGHKS, CDR2 YYEKEE (reference sequence). The CDR3, as DNA: TGTGCCAGCAGCTTGGGCGGGGGACACTACGAGCAGTACTTC. This codes for CASSLGGGHYEQYF.

A few counts support this clone. This chain uses TRBV27 with TRBJ2-7, with 11 positions matching TRBD2. The germline CDR1 and CDR2 sequences are MNHEY and SMNVEV (reference sequence). J lost 3 bases, V lost 1 base, and 2 bases had no gene match. The CDR3 is made up of 15 amino acids. The CDR3 reads CASSLYLAGGYEQYF. In DNA form, the CDR3 reads TGTGCCAGCAGTTTATACCTAGCGGGGGGCTACGAGCAGTACTTC.

The rearrangement uses TRBV4-1 and TRBJ2-1; D is possibly TRBD2 (6 bases). V was pared by 3 bases and J by 4 bases, with 10 bases between. The CDR3 consists of 14 residues. CDR1 and CDR2 (germline): MGHRA, YSYEKL. CDR3 sequence reads: CASSHPGGYNEQFF. DNA of the CDR3: TGCGCCAGCAGCCATCCCGGGGGTTACAATGAGCAGTTCTTC.

Notes on this clone: Germline and junction disagree at one end, which may indicate a read error. The chain joins TRBV4-2 to TRBJ2-7, with TRBD1 identical over 9 bases. This CDR3 is 18 amino acids long. Per the germline V gene, CDR1 is LGHNA and CDR2 is YNFKEQ. CDR3 loop: CASSHLGTGTGSSNEQYF. CDR3 nucleotide sequence: TGTGCCAGCAGCCACCTTGGGACCGGGACAGGGAGCTCCAACGAGCAGTACTTC.

This chain connects TRBV10-3 to TRBJ1-1; D remains unclear. From germline, CDR1 is ENHRY and CDR2 SYGVKD. Trimming took off 0 bases at V and 1 base at J, with 12 bases between the two ends. This CDR3 has 16 amino acids. The chain's CDR3 is CAISESGWGGNTEAFF. In nucleotides, the CDR3 is TGTGCCATCAGTGAGTCGGGCTGGGGAGGGAACACTGAAGCTTTCTTT.

The CDR3 coding sequence is TGTGCCAGCAGTTTATTTTCAGGGGTCGGCGAAAAACTGTTTTTT. This sequence encodes CASSLFSGVGEKLFF. This chain joins TRBV27 and TRBJ1-4, with a possible D match to TRBD1 (6 bases). V was clipped by 1 base and J by 8 bases, with 14 bases between them. The germline CDR1 and CDR2 sequences are MNHEY and SMNVEV (reference sequence). The CDR3 is 15 residues long.

The chain links TRBV4-2 to TRBJ1-2; D gene ambiguous. CDR1 and CDR2 (germline): LGHNA, YNFKEQ. V lost 0 bases to trimming and J lost 8 bases, with 4 bases between them. The CDR3 totals 11 residues. CDR3 DNA sequence: TGTGCCAGCAGCCAAGATGTAGGCTACACCTTC. Encoded protein: CASSQDVGYTF.

The chain uses TRBV5-4 and TRBJ1-1; possibly TRBD1 for D (6 bases). From germline, CDR1 is SGHNT and CDR2 YYREEE (reference sequence). V was trimmed by 1 base and J by 1 base, leaving 8 bases between them. The CDR3 length is 14 residues. CDR3 nucleotides: TGTGCCAGCAGCTTGTCAGGGGCGAACACTGAAGCTTTCTTT. It is translated as CASSLSGANTEAFF.

The chain carries TRBV28 and TRBJ2-2, with 7 nucleotides matching TRBD1. CDR1 is MDHEN and CDR2 is SYDVKM in the germline V gene. The CDR3 is made up of 14 amino acids. V gave up 10 bases and J gave up 2 bases; unmatched junction bases: 7. CDR3 nucleotides: TGTGCCATCAAGGGACAGCTAAACACCGGGGAGCTGTTTTTT. Protein sequence: CAIKGQLNTGELFF.

The chain is built from TRBV4-1 and TRBJ2-1; 7 nucleotides line up with TRBD2. V lost 8 bases, J lost 5 bases, and 9 bases stayed unmatched. CDR3 length: 14 amino acids. Per the germline V gene, CDR1 is MGHRA and CDR2 is YSYEKL. The CDR3 protein is CASGTRAGNNEQFF. The DNA of the CDR3 is TGCGCCAGCGGTACCCGAGCGGGAAACAATGAGCAGTTCTTC.

This clone was seen more than once but under ten times. The chain links TRBV9 to TRBJ1-6; no firm D call. Looked up from germline, CDR1 is SGDLS and CDR2 is YYNGEE. The V gene lost 2 bases and the J gene lost 1 base, with 4 bases spanning the gap. There are 14 residues in the CDR3. Written as DNA, the CDR3 is TGTGCCAGCAGCGTTGGTTCCTATAATTCACCCCTCCACTTT. As protein: CASSVGSYNSPLHF.

This rearrangement joins TRBV9 to TRBJ2-6; D ambiguous. Trimming took off 4 bases at V and 0 bases at J, with 11 bases between the two ends. Germline CDR1 SGDLS, CDR2 YYNGEE. This CDR3 has 16 residues. DNA of the CDR3: TGTGCCAGCAGCCCTCGGATCGACTCTGGGGCCAACGTCCTGACTTTC. This sequence encodes CASSPRIDSGANVLTF.

The chain joins TRBV27 to TRBJ2-7; TRBD2 is a possible D gene (6 bases). The germline gives CDR1 MNHEY, CDR2 SMNVEV (reference sequence). The CDR3 is 12 residues long. Trimming removed 6 bases at V and 6 bases at J, with 12 bases between. The DNA for the CDR3 is TGTGCCAGCAGCTTACGAGCGGGCGAGCAGTACTTC. Its protein is CASSLRAGEQYF.

The J gene is TRBJ2-5, the V gene TRBV5-4; 12 positions agree with TRBD2. In germline, CDR1 is SGHNT, CDR2 YYREEE (reference sequence). Trimming cost V 4 bases and J 1 base; bases outside gene matches: 8. This CDR3 has 17 amino acids. CDR3 nucleotides: TGTGCCAGCAGCCCACACACTAGCGGGGGGCCCCAAGAGACCCAGTACTTC. Amino acid sequence: CASSPHTSGGPQETQYF. Looking up the rest from reference TRBV5-4 and TRBJ2-5 gives the full variable domain: ETGVTQSPTHLIKTRGQQVTLRCSSQSGHNTVSWYQQALGQGPQFIFQYYREEENGRGNFPPRFSGLQFPNYSSELNVNALELDDSALYLCASSPHTSGGPQETQYFGPGTRLLVL.

The chain joins TRBV19 to TRBJ2-1; 7 nucleotides agree with TRBD2. Losses at the gene ends were 3 bases for V and 6 bases for J; bases not matched to a gene: 11. The CDR3 contains 16 residues. Germline assignment: CDR1 LNHDA and CDR2 SQIVND (reference sequence). CDR3 nucleotide sequence: TGTGCCAGTAGTATGGACCGGTGGCGGGAGCTCAATGAGCAGTTCTTC. This sequence encodes CASSMDRWRELNEQFF.

CDR3 nucleotides: TGTGCCAGCAGCTTAGTTGGGGACCCCAATACGCAGTATTTT. Residues: CASSLVGDPNTQYF. This chain connects TRBV11-3 to TRBJ2-3, with D perhaps given as TRBD1 or TRBD2 (5 bases each). V was cut by 1 base and J by 7 bases, with 12 bases left in between. In germline, CDR1 is SGHNT, CDR2 YENEEA. The CDR3 consists of 14 residues.

The chain employs TRBV5-4 and TRBJ1-1; a possible D gene is TRBD1 (6 bases). This CDR3 has 12 amino acids. Per the germline V gene, CDR1 is SGHNT and CDR2 is YYREEE (reference sequence). The V end was cut by 3 bases, the J end by 4 bases, with 7 bases between. The CDR3 region is CASSWGATEAFF. The CDR3 DNA reads as TGTGCCAGCAGCTGGGGGGCCACTGAAGCTTTCTTT.

The rearrangement links TRBV12-5 to TRBJ2-3; 9 positions match TRBD1. Germline CDR1 and CDR2: LGHNT and FRNRAP. V lost 1 base to trimming and J lost 5 bases; unmatched junction nucleotides: 4. CDR3 length equals 15 residues. The CDR3 nucleotides read TGTGCTAGTGGTTTGGGCGTGACAGGGGGAGATACGCAGTATTTT. Translation gives CASGLGVTGGDTQYF. The full variable domain, in which reference TRBV12-5 and TRBJ2-3 provide the parts outside the CDR3, is DARVTQTPRHKVTEMGQEVTMRCQPILGHNTVFWYRQTMMQGLELLAYFRNRAPLDDSGMPKDRFSAEMPDATLATLKIQPSEPRDSAVYFCASGLGVTGGDTQYFGPGTRLTVL.

The chain couples TRBV7-2 to TRBJ2-3; 8 bases map to TRBD2. CDR3 size: 14 residues. Germline values: CDR1 SGHTA, CDR2 FQGNSA. V gave up 2 bases and J gave up 4 bases; unmatched junction bases: 2. The CDR3 region is CASSLTGGPDTQYF. The CDR3 bases are TGTGCCAGCAGCTTAACGGGGGGGCCAGATACGCAGTATTTT.

The chain links TRBV5-5 to TRBJ2-2; weak D call: TRBD2 (5 bases). Germline loops: CDR1 SGHKS, CDR2 YYEKEE (reference sequence). The CDR3 consists of 15 residues. Deletions cut 0 bases from V and 5 bases from J, with 11 bases between. In nucleotides, the CDR3 is TGTGCCAGCAGCTTGGACCCCGGGGTAACCGGGGAGCTGTTTTTT. Translation: CASSLDPGVTGELFF.

This clone appeared a few times. The V and J genes are TRBV28 and TRBJ2-7; D unresolved. Germline V gives CDR1 MDHEN, CDR2 SYDVKM. The V end lost 6 bases, the J end lost 4 bases, and 10 bases lay between the germline ends. This CDR3 contains 12 residues. DNA of the CDR3: TGTGCCAGCAGCCAAAGGCGGTACGAGCAGTACTTC. Its translation is CASSQRRYEQYF.

The table lists this clone with a few counts. The chain couples TRBV28 to TRBJ2-7, with a tentative D call TRBD1 (5 bases). Trimming removed 5 bases at V and 2 bases at J, with 10 bases between. The CDR3 contains 13 residues. Looked up from germline, CDR1 is MDHEN and CDR2 is SYDVKM. CDR3 in DNA: TGTGCCAGCAGTCCCAGGGTTACCTACGAGCAGTACTTC. Protein product: CASSPRVTYEQYF.

The chain combines TRBV28 with TRBJ2-7, with TRBD1 as a possible D gene (5 bases). In germline, CDR1 is MDHEN, CDR2 SYDVKM. The CDR3 has 13 amino acids. Trimming pared 1 base from V and 3 bases from J, leaving 7 bases between. Written as DNA, the CDR3 is TGTGCCAGCAGTTTATTAGACAGCTACGAGCAGTACTTC. It codes for CASSLLDSYEQYF.

The rearrangement uses TRBV30 and TRBJ2-2, with D possibly being TRBD1 or TRBD2 (5 bases each). With 0 bases removed from V and 3 bases from J, the gap between germline ends came to 8 bases. Per the germline V gene, CDR1 is GTSNPN and CDR2 is SVGIG (reference sequence). The CDR3 sequence is 14 residues long. CDR3 sequence (DNA): TGTGCCTGGAGTGTATTGGGGGACACCGGGGAGCTGTTTTTT. Protein product: CAWSVLGDTGELFF.

J is TRBJ2-5 and V is TRBV11-2; D perhaps matches TRBD1 (6 bases). The tail of the sequence fits TRBJ2-7 better, so the J call may be wrong. This CDR3 spans 13 amino acids. The germline V gene encodes CDR1 SGHAT and CDR2 FQNNGV. The CDR3 DNA follows: TGTGCCAGCAGCTTAGATATAGGGGGCGAGCAGTACTTC. It specifies CASSLDIGGEQYF.

The chain links TRBV28 to TRBJ2-1; 12 bases map to TRBD2. Trimming cost V 6 bases and J 0 bases; bases outside gene matches: 3. The CDR3 covers 16 residues. Germline CDR1 MDHEN, CDR2 SYDVKM. CDR3 amino acids: CASRGLAGSSYNEQFF. As DNA, the CDR3 is TGTGCCAGCAGAGGACTAGCGGGGAGCTCCTACAATGAGCAGTTCTTC. The full variable domain, completed using reference TRBV28 and TRBJ2-1, is DVKVTQSSRYLVKRTGEKVFLECVQDMDHENMFWYRQDPGLGLRLIYFSYDVKMKEKGDIPEGYSVSREKKERFSLILESASTNQTSMYLCASRGLAGSSYNEQFFGPGTRLTVL.